Each of the 30 T cell receptor beta chains below was sequenced from the same sample in a study of shared clonotypes between healthy human individuals. Method: immunoSEQ multiplex PCR; TCRdb's copy keeps in-frame clones and lacks some. The sample holds 2 million to 3 million clones; 90% to 95% are singletons and the top ten take 0.36%. The specimen sequenced was naive CD4+ T cells from PBMCs. Subset indicated: CD45RA+ positively selected. These receptors were obtained from a man in his late teens or twenties in good health. Some clones in this sample may be carry-over from other donors' samples.

This chain links TRBV15 with TRBJ1-3; D is perhaps TRBD1 (6 bases). The V end lost 1 base, the J end lost 0 bases, and 13 bases lay between the germline ends. CDR1 LNHNV and CDR2 YYDKDF come from the germline V gene (reference sequence). The CDR3 is 17 residues long. Here the CDR3 reads CATSRGGTHVSGNTIYF. DNA for the CDR3: TGTGCCACCAGCAGAGGTGGGACACACGTCTCTGGAAACACCATATATTTT. The whole variable domain, remainder taken from reference TRBV15 and TRBJ1-3, is DAMVIQNPRYQVTQFGKPVTLSCSQTLNHNVMYWYQQKSSQAPKLLFHYYDKDFNNEADTPDNFQSRRPNTSFCFLDIRSPGLGDTAMYLCATSRGGTHVSGNTIYFGEGSWLTVV.

The rearrangement uses TRBV30 and TRBJ1-6; 7 bases map to TRBD1. Per the germline V gene, CDR1 is GTSNPN and CDR2 is SVGIG (reference sequence). Germline trimming cut 4 bases from V and 9 bases from J; bases unmatched to any gene: 9. The CDR3 sequence is 14 residues long. This CDR3 reads CAWKNTGVASPLHF. The CDR3 nucleotides are TGTGCCTGGAAGAACACAGGGGTGGCTTCACCCCTCCACTTT.

The rearrangement joins TRBV5-8 to TRBJ1-5, with D unresolved. Trimming shortened V by 6 bases and J by 7 bases, and 14 bases separated the two germline ends. Germline lookup yields CDR1 SGHTS and CDR2 YDEGEE. The CDR3 has 13 residues. The chain's CDR3 is CASTRTSGQPQHF. CDR3 sequence (DNA): TGTGCCAGCACGCGGACCTCGGGACAGCCCCAGCATTTT. The whole variable domain, remainder taken from reference TRBV5-8 and TRBJ1-5, is EAGVTQSPTHLIKTRGQQATLRCSPISGHTSVYWYQQALGLGLQFLLWYDEGEERNRGNFPPRFSGRQFPNYSSELNVNALELEDSALYLCASTRTSGQPQHFGDGTRLSIL.

This clone appeared a single time. The rearrangement uses TRBV25-1 and TRBJ2-7, with TRBD1 matching over 10 bases. CDR1 is MGHDK, CDR2 SYGVNS, per germline. This CDR3 has 15 amino acids. After removal of 4 bases from V and 2 bases from J, the junction contained 5 bases not matched to a gene. The CDR3 region has the DNA TGTGCCAGCAGTGGGGGACAGGGGCAGACCTACGAGCAGTACTTC. Residues: CASSGGQGQTYEQYF.

The CDR3 nucleotides are TGTGCCAGCTCACCACTTTCCCGGGGTTTCTCAGGAAACACCATATATTTT. It yields the protein CASSPLSRGFSGNTIYF. J is TRBJ1-3 and V is TRBV18, with D unresolved. The V gene lost 1 base and the J gene lost 4 bases, with 17 bases spanning the gap. Per the germline V gene, CDR1 is KGHSH and CDR2 is LQKENI. The CDR3 has 17 amino acids.

The V and J genes are TRBV29-1 and TRBJ1-2; no clear D. Trimming cost V 3 bases and J 4 bases, with 18 bases left between them. Germline loops: CDR1 SQVTM, CDR2 ANQGSEA. This CDR3 has 15 residues. The CDR3 nucleotides read TGCAGCGTTGATGGCTGGAAGGGCTTAACCTATGGCTACACCTTC. This codes for CSVDGWKGLTYGYTF. The full variable domain, its missing parts supplied by reference TRBV29-1 and TRBJ1-2, is SAVISQKPSRDICQRGTSLTIQCQVDSQVTMMFWYRQQPGQSLTLIATANQGSEATYESGFVIDKFPISRPNLTFSTLTVSNMSPEDSSIYLCSVDGWKGLTYGYTFGSGTRLTVV.

A single count supports this clone. The V gene is TRBV10-2, the J gene TRBJ1-1, with 8 bases fitting TRBD1. The CDR3 totals 13 residues. Germline V lookup: CDR1 WSHSY, CDR2 SAAADI. V dropped 5 bases and J dropped 7; count of bases not matched to a gene: 6. The CDR3 nucleotides are TGCGCCAGCAGTAACCAGGGGGCGGGTGAAGCTTTCTTT. The encoded protein is CASSNQGAGEAFF.

CDR3 sequence reads: CAWRHRGQGTGELFF. The CDR3 DNA sequence: TGTGCCTGGAGACACAGGGGACAGGGCACCGGGGAGCTGTTTTTT. The chain has TRBV30 and TRBJ2-2; 9 bases agree with TRBD1. CDR1 and CDR2 (germline): GTSNPN, SVGIG (reference sequence). V shed 3 bases and J 4 bases; nucleotides not matched to a gene: 6. The CDR3 runs 15 residues.

The V gene is TRBV5-1, the J gene TRBJ2-5, with D perhaps assigned TRBD1 or TRBD2 (6 bases each). The CDR3 covers 14 residues. Germline-derived CDR1 and CDR2 are SGHRS and YFSETQ. Trimming took 5 bases from V and 4 from J, leaving 15 bases between them. The chain's CDR3 is CASSIAEGGETQYF. The CDR3 nucleotides read TGCGCCAGCAGTATAGCGGAGGGGGGAGAGACCCAGTACTTC.

This sequence joins TRBV2 and TRBJ2-2; maybe TRBD1 (5 bases). Germline CDR1 is SNHLY and CDR2 is FYNNEI. The CDR3 extends over 15 amino acids. Trimming took off 6 bases at V and 0 bases at J, with 11 bases between the two ends. This chain's CDR3 is CASRTVGANTGELFF. The CDR3 DNA sequence: TGTGCCAGCAGAACGGTAGGGGCGAACACCGGGGAGCTGTTTTTT.

This sequence joins TRBV27 and TRBJ2-7; 7 bases map to TRBD2. Trimming at V came to 8 bases and at J to 3 bases, leaving 13 bases not matched to a gene. Germline V gene lookup returns CDR1 MNHEY and CDR2 SMNVEV (reference sequence). The CDR3 consists of 15 residues. As DNA, the CDR3 is TGTGCCAGCTCCGGCAACCGGGGCGGGAGCTACGAGCAGTACTTC. This codes for CASSGNRGGSYEQYF.

CDR3 nucleotide sequence: TGTGCCAGCAGAGCGGACTTCAACTACGAGCAGTACTTC. It is translated as CASRADFNYEQYF. This rearrangement joins TRBV2 to TRBJ2-7; perhaps TRBD2 as D (5 bases). This CDR3 is built from 13 residues. Per the germline V gene, CDR1 is SNHLY and CDR2 is FYNNEI. Trimming took off 6 bases at V and 3 bases at J, with 12 bases between the two ends.

The chain recombines TRBV27 with TRBJ1-1, with 8 bases identical to TRBD1. The CDR3 loop spans 17 amino acids. Germline lookup yields CDR1 MNHEY and CDR2 SMNVEV (reference sequence). Trimming took 6 bases from V and 0 from J; bases not matched to a gene: 12. Here the CDR3 DNA reads TGTGCCAGCAGATACAGGGGCAGGGGGCGCTTGAACACTGAAGCTTTCTTT. Translating gives CASRYRGRGRLNTEAFF.

The V and J genes are TRBV19 and TRBJ2-2; either TRBD1 or TRBD2 may supply D (5 bases each). In germline, CDR1 is LNHDA, CDR2 SQIVND (reference sequence). Trimming left V 8 bases short and J 3 bases short, with 13 bases between. The CDR3 runs 14 residues. The CDR3 loop reads CASCELGDTGELFF. CDR3 bases: TGTGCCAGTTGTGAGTTGGGGGACACCGGGGAGCTGTTTTTT.

The chain combines TRBV11-3 with TRBJ2-7, with D unclear. Germline-derived CDR1 and CDR2 are SGHNT and YENEEA. The CDR3 sequence is 11 residues long. V lost 2 bases, J lost 4 bases, and 3 bases lay in between. This CDR3 reads CASSLWYEQYF. DNA of the CDR3: TGTGCCAGCAGCTTATGGTACGAGCAGTACTTC.

This rearrangement joins TRBV7-2 to TRBJ2-1; D is unresolved. Germline loops: CDR1 SGHTA, CDR2 FQGNSA. There are 14 residues in the CDR3. Trimming took off 5 bases at V and 9 bases at J, with 17 bases between the two ends. The CDR3 coding sequence is TGTGCCAGCAGCCCATTGGGCATCATCTCTGAGCAGTTCTTC. Translated, it gives CASSPLGIISEQFF.

The CDR3: CASSPPDRPGYTF. CDR3 in DNA: TGTGCCAGCAGTCCTCCGGATCGGCCTGGCTACACCTTC. This sequence joins TRBV28 and TRBJ1-2; D call uncertain. CDR3 size: 13 residues. CDR1 is MDHEN, CDR2 SYDVKM, per germline. V gave up 5 bases and J gave up 7 bases, with 14 bases separating them.

This sequence joins TRBV5-5 and TRBJ1-2; TRBD1 aligns across 7 bases. V lost 4 bases to trimming and J lost 8 bases; unmatched junction nucleotides: 11. This CDR3 spans 14 amino acids. Germline assignment: CDR1 SGHKS and CDR2 YYEKEE (reference sequence). The CDR3 protein is CASSHTTGAEGYTF. CDR3 sequence (DNA): TGTGCCAGCAGCCACACCACAGGGGCCGAGGGCTACACCTTC. Filled out from reference TRBV5-5 and TRBJ1-2, the complete variable domain reads DAGVTQSPTHLIKTRGQQVTLRCSPISGHKSVSWYQQVLGQGPQFIFQYYEKEERGRGNFPDRFSARQFPNYSSELNVNALLLGDSALYLCASSHTTGAEGYTFGSGTRLTVV.

With regard to this clone: In the same sample, other DNA sequences code for this CDR3. The rearrangement uses TRBV5-1 and TRBJ2-2; 7 nucleotides agree with TRBD2. The CDR3 is 16 amino acids. V dropped 2 bases and J dropped 1; count of bases not matched to a gene: 5. Per germline, CDR1 SGHRS and CDR2 YFSETQ. In DNA, the CDR3 is TGCGCCAGCAGCTTCTTAGCGGGTCTGAACACCGGGGAGCTGTTTTTT. This sequence encodes CASSFLAGLNTGELFF.

The genes are TRBV28 and TRBJ1-4; a possible D gene is TRBD1 (6 bases). The V gene's germline CDR1 is MDHEN and CDR2 SYDVKM. Trimming shortened V by 11 bases and J by 2 bases, and 12 bases separated the two germline ends. This CDR3 is 13 amino acids long. CDR3 bases: TGTGCCGGAAGAGGGGGGACTAATGAAAAACTGTTTTTT. Protein: CAGRGGTNEKLFF.

The gene calls are TRBV6-5 and TRBJ2-2, with a possible D match to TRBD2 (5 bases). The CDR3 extends over 16 amino acids. V lost 0 bases and J 4 bases, leaving 12 bases between the germline ends. Germline V gene data show CDR1 as MNHEY and CDR2 as SVGAGI. The CDR3 region is CASSYSWGETTGELFF. CDR3 nucleotide sequence: TGTGCCAGCAGTTACTCGTGGGGAGAGACCACCGGGGAGCTGTTTTTT.

The CDR3 protein is CASSLTGTLNTEAFF. In DNA form, the CDR3 reads TGCGCCAGCAGCTTGACCGGGACACTGAACACTGAAGCTTTCTTT. The chain couples TRBV5-1 to TRBJ1-1; the D gene is possibly TRBD1 (6 bases). The length of the CDR3 is 15 residues. Germline loops: CDR1 SGHRS, CDR2 YFSETQ. V gave up 1 base and J gave up 0 bases, with 10 bases separating them. Based on the CDR3 plus reference TRBV5-1 and TRBJ1-1, the full variable domain is KAGVTQTPRYLIKTRGQQVTLSCSPISGHRSVSWYQQTPGQGLQFLFEYFSETQRNKGNFPGRFSGRQFSNSRSEMNVSTLELGDSALYLCASSLTGTLNTEAFFGQGTRLTVV.

CDR3 amino acids: CASSLYRAGTDTQYF. The CDR3 region has the DNA TGTGCCAGCAGTTTATACCGAGCGGGCACAGATACGCAGTATTTT. V usage is TRBV27 and J usage is TRBJ2-3; D possibly corresponds to TRBD2 (5 bases). Germline V gives CDR1 MNHEY, CDR2 SMNVEV (reference sequence). Deletions cut 1 base from V and 1 base from J, with 9 bases between. CDR3 length: 15 residues.

The rearrangement uses TRBV7-6 and TRBJ2-1; D remains ambiguous. This CDR3 is built from 14 residues. V dropped 3 bases and J dropped 0 bases, with 6 bases sitting between them. Germline lookup yields CDR1 SGHVS and CDR2 FNYEAQ. CDR3 sequence reads: CASSLRSSYNEQFF. In DNA form, the CDR3 reads TGTGCCAGCAGCTTGAGAAGCTCCTACAATGAGCAGTTCTTC. The full variable domain, completed using reference TRBV7-6 and TRBJ2-1, is GAGVSQSPRYKVTKRGQDVALRCDPISGHVSLYWYRQALGQGPEFLTYFNYEAQQDKSGLPNDRFSAERPEGSISTLTIQRTEQRDSAMYRCASSLRSSYNEQFFGPGTRLTVL.

V is TRBV11-1 and J is TRBJ1-1; possibly TRBD1 for D (5 bases). The germline V gene encodes CDR1 SGHAT and CDR2 FQDESV (reference sequence). V shed 3 bases and J shed 4 bases, with 15 bases lying between them. The CDR3 is 15 amino acids. The CDR3 reads CASSFQEQGSTEAFF. CDR3 DNA: TGTGCCAGCAGCTTCCAGGAGCAGGGAAGCACTGAAGCTTTCTTT.

This chain joins TRBV9 and TRBJ1-3; D unclear. The length of the CDR3 is 13 residues. The germline V gene has CDR1 SGDLS and CDR2 YYNGEE. The V gene lost 3 bases and the J gene lost 4 bases, with 8 bases spanning the gap. Written as DNA, the CDR3 is TGTGCCAGCAGCGCCATCGGAGGAAACACCATATATTTT. Its translation is CASSAIGGNTIYF.

The chain has TRBV7-2 and TRBJ1-1, with a weak D call TRBD1 (5 bases). V was cut by 4 bases and J by 5 bases, with 14 bases left in between. The CDR3 covers 14 residues. Germline CDR1 reads SGHTA; CDR2 reads FQGNSA. The CDR3 bases are TGTGCCAGCAGCTACCGTGGGGGGTTAACTGAAGCTTTCTTT. This encodes CASSYRGGLTEAFF.

The chain combines TRBV7-2 with TRBJ2-3; 14 nucleotides match TRBD2. V lost 1 base and J lost 2; bases outside the gene matches: 2. Germline assignment: CDR1 SGHTA and CDR2 FQGNSA. The CDR3 spans 17 residues. The CDR3 nucleotides read TGTGCCAGCAGCTTAGAGGGACTAGCGGGAGCCACAGATACGCAGTATTTT. It codes for CASSLEGLAGATDTQYF.

V and J are TRBV5-4 and TRBJ2-5, with 8 nucleotides matching TRBD2. Germline loops: CDR1 SGHNT, CDR2 YYREEE (reference sequence). The CDR3 contains 16 residues. After removal of 4 bases from V and 5 bases from J, the junction contained 13 bases not matched to a gene. The CDR3 DNA reads as TGTGCCAGCAGCCAAAGAACTAGCGGCAGAGGGGAGACCCAGTACTTC. Translated, it gives CASSQRTSGRGETQYF.

The genes are TRBV7-7 and TRBJ2-1; 14 nucleotides agree with TRBD2. CDR1 and CDR2 (germline): SSHAT, FNYEAQ (reference sequence). This CDR3 has 18 residues. Losses at the gene ends were 4 bases for V and 0 bases for J; bases not matched to a gene: 5. The chain's CDR3 is CASSSGLAGATSYNEQFF. The CDR3 DNA is TGTGCCAGCAGCTCGGGACTAGCGGGAGCTACCTCCTACAATGAGCAGTTCTTC. Full variable domain (outside the CDR3, taken from reference TRBV7-7 and TRBJ2-1): GAGVSQSPRYKVTKRGQDVTLRCDPISSHATLYWYQQALGQGPEFLTYFNYEAQPDKSGLPSDRFSAERPEGSISTLTIQRTEQRDSAMYRCASSSGLAGATSYNEQFFGPGTRLTVL.